The T cell receptor (beta chain) under discussion was sequenced for a study of CD8+ T cells in alopecia areata (dated by TCRdb to 2017 to 2018). Background on the whole study: Treated patients were enrolled in an open-label pilot trial of oral tofacitinib, 5 to 10 mg twice daily, for moderate-to-severe alopecia areata. Tofacitinib was administered for 6 to 18 months, and 6 months of follow-up off drug were then conducted to assess delayed response and recurrence. In treated patients, disease severity was measured using the SALT score, which gives the percentage of scalp surface area affected. In both human patients and the C3H/HeJ mouse model, the study applied high-throughput TCRbeta sequencing to look at T cell clonal expansion in alopecia areata. In humans, TCRbeta sequencing was performed on scalp tissue and on sorted CD4+ and CD8+ peripheral blood T cells from healthy controls and from patients with patchy or totalis/universalis alopecia areata. Biopsies were taken from tofacitinib-treated patients at baseline and again at 4 and 24 weeks into treatment, and several of those patients also had a later scalp biopsy. Scalp clonality was compared among normal scalp (n=4), patchy alopecia areata scalp (n=8), and alopecia totalis/universalis scalp (n=8). RNA was obtained with the PAXgene miRNA kit for fixed scalp, the miRNeasy kit for PBMCs, and the RNeasy kit for mouse skin. TCRbeta CDR3 regions were amplified by immunoSEQ multiplex PCR using 35 Vbeta forward and 13 Jbeta reverse primers.

The meaning of the sample's time point label: around 4 weeks on oral tofacitinib. The sample's treatment or condition, from its label and the paper: oral pan-JAK inhibitor, 5-10 mg twice daily. Lesional scalp punch biopsies and peripheral blood were collected from alopecia areata patients. After PBMCs were isolated by density centrifugation and stained for CD3, CD4 and CD8, a FACSAria was used to sort CD4+ and CD8+ T cells. Broad study findings and their caveats: During tofacitinib treatment, many expanded lesional clones remained in scalp and blood, and this persistence may partly explain relapse after treatment is stopped. Shared TCR sequences between patients were less evident than in mice, which may be partly attributable to HLA diversity in the patient population. Lesional scalp, especially in alopecia totalis/universalis, showed higher clonality and more expanded CD8+ clones than normal scalp, suggesting antigenic drive. Tofacitinib significantly decreased scalp clonality and the number of expanded CD8+ clones among the top 100 scalp clones. Because the treated cohort was small and included a single nonresponder, larger studies are needed to assess links between baseline CD8+ expansion and response. Unlike mouse skin, which is dominated by gammadelta T cells, normal human skin has resident alphabeta T cells that are also sequenced, and this complicates analysis of the scalp TCR repertoire.

The CDR3, from cysteine to phenylalanine, totals 14 residues. The only DNA kept is the CDR3, 42 bases in frame from the first base. Based on the germline V gene, the CDR1 and CDR2 sequences are SGHDT and YYEEEE. V gives up 4 bases and J gives up 1 base, and the segment between their germline ends measures 9 bases. Receptors were amplified or captured by the immunoSEQ multiplex PCR assay. For TCR sequencing, RNA was extracted from every sample and reverse transcribed into cDNA to serve as template. First-strand cDNA was synthesized using SuperScript III with a 2:1 mix of oligo-dT and random hexamers. A synthetic immune receptor repertoire was used to assess amplification bias, and residual bias was removed computationally. For the original study's pipeline: After raw reads were preprocessed to remove errors, the CDR3 was defined following IMGT conventions as running from the conserved cysteine to phenylalanine. Clonality was computed as 1 minus the Shannon entropy, with the entropy normalized by log2 of the number of productive unique TCRs. Scalp TCRbeta sequences were cross-referenced with sorted blood CD4 and CD8 repertoires so that the CD4 or CD8 identity of scalp clones could be inferred. Drawn from immuneACCESS, this table holds only the in-frame rearrangements with V and J called that TCRdb kept. Clones are partly lost; checked studies trace under half to an unresolved V gene and leave the rest unexplained. From that table come the V and J calls and clone size; the DNA was used to work out D and trimming. The sample table contains 150,000 or so clones; only one count was recorded for less than 70% of them. Approximately 15% of the sample is taken by the ten largest.

A note on this clone: The clone's antigen remains unknown. The sample holds no much larger clone one base away, and base qualities are not on file.

The specimen comprised CD8+ T cells sorted from blood, sampled at week 4, from a patient treated with tofacitinib. The chain is assembled from TRBV5-6 and TRBJ1-5, with TRBD1 tentatively as D gene (5 bases match). The TCR was taken from a human donor with alopecia areata. The DNA reads TGTGCCAGCAGCCCCTGGGGGAGCAATCAGCCCCAGCATTTT. This codes for CASSPWGSNQPQHF.